The 15 T cell receptor beta chains presented below share a single source sample, sequenced in a study of OX40 agonist ivuxolimab in advanced cancers. Clones were read by immunoSEQ multiplex PCR, and TCRdb kept only the in-frame ones, dropping some. In the table there are more than 60,000 clones, 65% to 85% of which are singletons. Sample: CD4+ or CD8+ T cells sorted from blood, taken in a trial of the OX40 agonist ivuxolimab. These receptors were collected from an adult with an advanced solid tumor such as melanoma, head and neck, liver or kidney cancer.

This clone appeared once. The chain has TRBV6-5 and TRBJ1-3, with D unresolved. V was shortened by 2 bases and J by 5 bases, with 7 bases between the two germline ends. The germline V gene encodes CDR1 MNHEY and CDR2 SVGAGI. The CDR3 runs 13 residues. For the CDR3, the DNA is TGTGCCAGCAGTTACGAGCCACGAAACACCATATATTTT. Its protein is CASSYEPRNTIYF.

This sequence joins TRBV9 and TRBJ2-5; TRBD2 aligns across 8 bases. The germline V gene encodes CDR1 SGDLS and CDR2 YYNGEE. The CDR3 consists of 14 residues. V shed 2 bases, J shed 2 bases, and the junction held 2 bases outside the gene matches. The CDR3 sequence is CASSVGTSQETQYF. For the CDR3, the DNA is TGTGCCAGCAGCGTCGGGACTAGTCAAGAGACCCAGTACTTC.

The chain uses TRBV27 and TRBJ1-1; D gene unclear. This CDR3 contains 14 residues. The V end was cut by 5 bases, the J end by 8 bases, with 18 bases between. Germline V gene lookup returns CDR1 MNHEY and CDR2 SMNVEV (reference sequence). The CDR3 DNA is TGTGCCAGCAGTCCTTCCTTGAGGGCAACCGAAGCTTTCTTT. Amino acids: CASSPSLRATEAFF.

The V call is TRBV4-1, the J call TRBJ2-5, with TRBD1 as a possible D gene (6 bases). V lost 3 bases to trimming and J lost 5 bases, with 25 bases between them. The CDR3 sequence is 18 residues long. Per the germline V gene, CDR1 is MGHRA and CDR2 is YSYEKL. CDR3 DNA: TGCGCCAGCAGCCAGACCTTGGTCAGGGGCGCAAGGGCGGAGACCCAGTACTTC. The encoded protein is CASSQTLVRGARAETQYF.

The V and J genes are TRBV9 and TRBJ1-3; D gene uncertain. This CDR3 region has 14 residues. Trimming cost V 0 bases and J 2 bases, with 6 bases left between them. Germline V CDR1 and CDR2: SGDLS, YYNGEE. The CDR3 DNA reads as TGTGCCAGCAGCGTAGATCCTACTGGAAACACCATATATTTT. This codes for CASSVDPTGNTIYF.

J is TRBJ1-2 and V is TRBV5-1, with 7 bases lining up with TRBD1. The V and J ends lost 4 bases and 9 bases, in that order; junction bases with no gene match: 15. The CDR3 sequence is 15 residues long. Per germline, CDR1 SGHRS and CDR2 YFSETQ. CDR3 DNA: TGCGCCAGCAGCGCCGGGGAGCGACAGGGCTCTAGCTACACCTTC. As protein: CASSAGERQGSSYTF. The entire variable domain, with the rest obtained from reference TRBV5-1 and TRBJ1-2, is as follows: KAGVTQTPRYLIKTRGQQVTLSCSPISGHRSVSWYQQTPGQGLQFLFEYFSETQRNKGNFPGRFSGRQFSNSRSEMNVSTLELGDSALYLCASSAGERQGSSYTFGSGTRLTVV.

CDR3 DNA: TGCGCCAGCAGCTTGGCCATCAGGACAGAGGCTGAAGCTTTCTTT. Translation: CASSLAIRTEAEAFF. V and J are TRBV5-1 and TRBJ1-1; maybe TRBD1 (6 bases). The CDR3 consists of 15 residues. The V gene's germline CDR1 is SGHRS and CDR2 YFSETQ. Between the trimmed V and J ends, which lost 0 bases and 6 bases, there was a span of 15 bases.

The chain employs TRBV5-1 and TRBJ1-5, with 9 bases aligning to TRBD1. Germline V CDR1 and CDR2: SGHRS, YFSETQ. The CDR3 contains 14 residues. Trimming at V came to 3 bases and at J to 4 bases, leaving 2 bases not matched to a gene. CDR3 coding DNA: TGCGCCAGCAGCTCGGGACAGGGTAATCAGCCCCAGCATTTT. Amino acid sequence: CASSSGQGNQPQHF. Using reference TRBV5-1 and TRBJ1-5 for the parts outside the CDR3, the full variable domain is KAGVTQTPRYLIKTRGQQVTLSCSPISGHRSVSWYQQTPGQGLQFLFEYFSETQRNKGNFPGRFSGRQFSNSRSEMNVSTLELGDSALYLCASSSGQGNQPQHFGDGTRLSIL.

DNA of the CDR3: TGTGCCATCAGTGACGGGACAGAGTACAATGAGCAGTTCTTC. Its translation: CAISDGTEYNEQFF. The genes are TRBV10-3 and TRBJ2-1; 7 nucleotides line up with TRBD1. Germline V gene lookup returns CDR1 ENHRY and CDR2 SYGVKD. This CDR3 contains 14 residues. V trimming: 3 bases; J trimming: 4 bases; junction bases outside the gene matches: 3.

The chain has TRBV9 and TRBJ2-1, with D possibly called TRBD1 or TRBD2 (5 bases each). Germline CDR1 is SGDLS and CDR2 is YYNGEE. V lost 4 bases and J lost 5, with 19 bases in between. The CDR3 spans 16 residues. The CDR3 loop reads CASSPRDGEGDNEQFF. CDR3 bases: TGTGCCAGCAGCCCCCGTGACGGGGAAGGGGACAATGAGCAGTTCTTC.

V usage is TRBV10-3 and J usage is TRBJ1-5; 7 nucleotides line up with TRBD1. J gave up 11 bases and V 3 bases, and 4 bases lay outside the gene matches. Looked up from germline, CDR1 is ENHRY and CDR2 is SYGVKD. The CDR3 is made up of 12 amino acids. This chain's CDR3 is CAISEAQGAQHF. CDR3 nucleotides: TGTGCCATCAGTGAAGCCCAGGGGGCCCAGCATTTT.

V usage is TRBV27 and J usage is TRBJ1-5; unclear D gene. CDR1 is MNHEY, CDR2 SMNVEV, per germline (reference sequence). The CDR3 totals 12 residues. Trimming removed 5 bases at V and 6 bases at J, with 8 bases between. CDR3 region: CASSPHGQPQHF. For the CDR3, the DNA is TGTGCCAGCAGTCCCCATGGTCAGCCCCAGCATTTT.

This chain links TRBV29-1 with TRBJ1-1; D not certain. The germline V gene encodes CDR1 SQVTM and CDR2 ANQGSEA. The CDR3 runs to 13 residues. The germline V and J ends were trimmed by 4 bases and 2 bases, with 11 bases remaining between them. CDR3 in amino acids: CSVAPGPNTEAFF. The CDR3 coding sequence is TGCAGCGTTGCCCCAGGACCAAACACTGAAGCTTTCTTT.

In this sample, this clone turned up once. The chain joins TRBV30 to TRBJ2-5; D is undetermined. The J call may be incorrect, as the DNA end agrees better with TRBJ2-7. This CDR3 region has 12 residues. Germline lookup yields CDR1 GTSNPN and CDR2 SVGIG (reference sequence). CDR3 in DNA: TGTGCCTGGAGTCACACCCAGTACGAGCAGTACTTC. Amino acids: CAWSHTQYEQYF.

The rearrangement joins TRBV21-1 to TRBJ2-2. TRBV21-1 is labeled a pseudogene. The CDR3 length is 14 residues. This chain's CDR3 is CASSKDRRTGELFF. The CDR3 DNA sequence: TGTGCCAGCAGCAAAGATCGCCGAACCGGGGAGCTGTTTTTT.